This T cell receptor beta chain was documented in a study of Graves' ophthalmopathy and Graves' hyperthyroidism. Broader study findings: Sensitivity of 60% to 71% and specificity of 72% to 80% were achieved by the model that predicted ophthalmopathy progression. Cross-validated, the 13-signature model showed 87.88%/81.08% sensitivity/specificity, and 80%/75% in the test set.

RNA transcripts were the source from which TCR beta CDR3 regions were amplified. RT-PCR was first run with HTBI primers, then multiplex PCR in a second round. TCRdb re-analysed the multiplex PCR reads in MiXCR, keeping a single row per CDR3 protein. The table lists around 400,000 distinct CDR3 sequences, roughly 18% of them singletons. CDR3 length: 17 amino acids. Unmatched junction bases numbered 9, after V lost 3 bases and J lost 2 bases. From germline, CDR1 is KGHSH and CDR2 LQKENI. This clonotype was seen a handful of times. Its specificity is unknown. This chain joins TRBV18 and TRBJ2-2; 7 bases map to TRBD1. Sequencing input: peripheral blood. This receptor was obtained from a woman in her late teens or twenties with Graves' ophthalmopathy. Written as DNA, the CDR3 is TGTGCCAGCTCACCGAGTCCCGGGACAGACAACACCGGGGAGCTGTTTTTT. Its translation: CASSPSPGTDNTGELFF.